This TCR beta chain is from a study of cytotoxic CD8 clonotypes in ibrutinib-treated CLL. Germline-derived CDR1 and CDR2 are LNHNV and YYDKDF (reference sequence). The CDR3 length is 16 residues. V dropped 1 base and J dropped 8 bases, with 20 bases sitting between them. TCRdb's copy holds only in-frame clones and misses some; the assay was immunoSEQ multiplex PCR. Among roughly 330,000 clones listed, 67% were seen once. The sequence derives from a human donor with chronic lymphocytic leukemia. The sample consisted of PBMCs, taken after 36 months of ibrutinib treatment. The chain employs TRBV15 and TRBJ1-2; D gene ambiguous. The DNA for the CDR3 is TGTGCCACCAGCAGAGCCCCAGAGGACGGTCGAGGGGGCTACACCTTC. Its translation is CATSRAPEDGRGGYTF.